Shown below are 26 T cell receptor beta chains from a single sample sequenced in a study of blood T cell repertoires in COVID-19. The table came from immunoSEQ multiplex PCR; TCRdb's copy has only in-frame clones and leaves some out. The sample records about 400,000 clones, roughly 86% being singletons. What was sequenced was PBMCs or T cells enriched from blood (not recorded which). The origin of the receptors is a man aged 35 to 55 in a cohort exposed to, infected with or recovered from COVID-19 (not recorded which).

The chain joins TRBV6-4 to TRBJ1-6; the D gene is possibly TRBD1 (5 bases). The germline V and J ends were trimmed by 8 bases and 5 bases, with 7 bases remaining between them. Germline loops: CDR1 MRHNA, CDR2 SNTAGT. This CDR3 has 12 amino acids. CDR3 DNA: TGTGCCAGCCCCAGGGATAATTCACCCCTCCACTTT. It translates to CASPRDNSPLHF.

The chain has TRBV7-2 and TRBJ2-7; 9 nucleotides line up with TRBD2. In germline, CDR1 is SGHTA, CDR2 FQGNSA. The CDR3 runs to 15 residues. V trimming: 0 bases; J trimming: 3 bases; junction bases outside the gene matches: 3. CDR3 nucleotide sequence: TGTGCCAGCAGCTTAGCGGTAGCGGGAGACTACGAGCAGTACTTC. Its translation: CASSLAVAGDYEQYF.

This rearrangement joins TRBV18 to TRBJ2-7; D unresolved. Germline V gives CDR1 KGHSH, CDR2 LQKENI. The CDR3 sequence is 14 residues long. The germline V and J ends were trimmed by 6 bases and 2 bases, with 14 bases remaining between them. CDR3 DNA: TGTGCCAGCTCTCGCTTTGAGGCCGCCTACGAGCAGTACTTC. Translation: CASSRFEAAYEQYF.

The rearrangement links TRBV6-5 to TRBJ2-7, with TRBD2 identical over 9 bases. The length of the CDR3 is 13 residues. J was trimmed by 7 bases and V by 2 bases; bases with no gene match: 3. The germline CDR1 and CDR2 sequences are MNHEY and SVGAGI. The chain's CDR3 is CASSYGLAGEQYF. Written as DNA, the CDR3 is TGTGCCAGCAGTTACGGGCTAGCGGGAGAGCAGTACTTC.

This rearrangement joins TRBV2 to TRBJ1-6; weak D call: TRBD1 (6 bases). CDR1 and CDR2 (germline): SNHLY, FYNNEI. The CDR3 is made up of 13 amino acids. V gave up 4 bases and J gave up 10 bases, with 11 bases separating them. The CDR3 coding sequence is TGTGCCAGCAGTGCAGGGGAAGGGTCACCCCTCCACTTT. Translation gives CASSAGEGSPLHF.

This clone has only a few counts. V and J are TRBV7-9 and TRBJ2-7; 7 bases fit TRBD1. CDR3 length: 14 amino acids. With V trimmed by 4 bases and J by 3 bases, 6 bases remained unmatched. Per the germline V gene, CDR1 is SEHNR and CDR2 is FQNEAQ (reference sequence). The DNA of the CDR3 is TGTGCCAGCAGCTATGGACAGGTCGGCTACGAGCAGTACTTC. Translating gives CASSYGQVGYEQYF.

In DNA form, the CDR3 reads TGTGCCAGCAGCGGGGGACTCCAAGAGACCCAGTACTTC. Its protein product is CASSGGLQETQYF. The rearrangement uses TRBV11-1 and TRBJ2-5, with D perhaps matching TRBD2 (6 bases). The CDR3 is made up of 13 amino acids. CDR1 and CDR2 from the germline V gene are SGHAT and FQDESV (reference sequence). V lost 5 bases and J 1 base, leaving 8 bases between the germline ends.

This CDR3 reads CSASTSPSGNTIYF. Here the CDR3 DNA reads TGCAGTGCTAGTACATCACCCTCTGGAAACACCATATATTTT. V and J are TRBV20-1 and TRBJ1-3; D unresolved. Trimming shortened V by 3 bases and J by 0 bases, and 9 bases separated the two germline ends. Germline CDR1 is DFQATT and CDR2 is SNEGSKA (reference sequence). The CDR3 contains 14 residues.

This clone was detected once. This chain connects TRBV6-5 to TRBJ2-1, with TRBD2 identical over 10 bases. V lost 10 bases to trimming and J lost 3 bases; unmatched junction nucleotides: 9. Germline CDR1 is MNHEY and CDR2 is SVGAGI. This CDR3 has 15 amino acids. CDR3 bases: TGTGCCACGCACCCCGCTAGCGGGAGCTACAATGAGCAGTTCTTC. Residues: CATHPASGSYNEQFF.

The V call is TRBV4-1, the J call TRBJ2-3; 7 bases map to TRBD1. V shed 4 bases, J shed 2 bases, and the junction held 12 bases outside the gene matches. CDR1 and CDR2 from the germline V gene are MGHRA and YSYEKL. The CDR3 length is 17 residues. The CDR3 sequence: CASSPSGTDAFTDTQYF. The CDR3 DNA reads TGCGCCAGCAGCCCCTCTGGGACAGATGCTTTCACAGATACGCAGTATTTT.

The V call is TRBV21-1, the J call TRBJ2-3; the table's D call of TRBD2 was not tested on the DNA. TRBV21-1 is listed as a pseudogene. This CDR3 contains 16 residues. Here the CDR3 reads CASSKVLNDKTDTQYF. CDR3 DNA sequence: TGTGCCAGCAGCAAAGTGCTAAACGATAAAACAGATACGCAGTATTTT.

V is TRBV18 and J is TRBJ1-1; D gene unclear. Trimming took off 3 bases at V and 0 bases at J, with 11 bases between the two ends. Looked up from germline, CDR1 is KGHSH and CDR2 is LQKENI. The CDR3 sequence is 15 residues long. CDR3 loop: CASSPAFSMNTEAFF. The DNA of the CDR3 is TGTGCCAGCTCACCGGCCTTCTCCATGAACACTGAAGCTTTCTTT.

This rearrangement joins TRBV4-1 to TRBJ1-1; D is undetermined. This CDR3 comprises 15 residues. The V and J ends lost 1 base and 5 bases respectively, with 14 bases between them. Germline V gene sequence: CDR1 MGHRA, CDR2 YSYEKL. DNA for the CDR3: TGCGCCAGCAGCCAAGGTCAGGCGGGGTGGACTGAAGCTTTCTTT. Translation gives CASSQGQAGWTEAFF.

The chain couples TRBV5-6 to TRBJ1-5; 7 nucleotides match TRBD1. V shed 4 bases, J shed 2 bases, and the junction held 9 bases outside the gene matches. The CDR3 spans 16 residues. Germline V CDR1 and CDR2: SGHDT, YYEEEE. The CDR3 loop is CASSLRQGSGNQPQHF. The CDR3 DNA reads as TGTGCCAGCAGCCTAAGACAGGGTAGCGGCAATCAGCCCCAGCATTTT.

The chain joins TRBV11-2 to TRBJ2-7, with D hard to call. V lost 3 bases, J lost 3 bases, and 18 bases lay in between. Germline V gene data show CDR1 as SGHAT and CDR2 as FQNNGV. The CDR3 loop spans 16 amino acids. CDR3 region: CASSLGPTVARYEQYF. CDR3 DNA sequence: TGTGCCAGCAGCTTGGGCCCCACGGTGGCCCGCTACGAGCAGTACTTC.

The chain uses TRBV29-1 and TRBJ1-1; D is possibly TRBD1 (5 bases). V was pared by 3 bases and J by 1 base, with 12 bases between. This CDR3 is 14 amino acids long. Germline V gene sequence: CDR1 SQVTM, CDR2 ANQGSEA. CDR3 region: CSVDSPGKNTEAFF. The CDR3 DNA follows: TGCAGCGTTGACTCCCCAGGGAAGAACACTGAAGCTTTCTTT.

V is TRBV14 and J is TRBJ2-3; tentatively, D is TRBD2 (6 bases). Between the trimmed V and J ends, which lost 2 bases and 0 bases, there was a span of 9 bases. The CDR3 has 15 amino acids. Germline CDR1 is SGHDN and CDR2 is FVKESK. CDR3 sequence: CASSQMGLSTDTQYF. CDR3 sequence (DNA): TGTGCCAGCAGCCAAATGGGACTTAGCACAGATACGCAGTATTTT.

This sequence joins TRBV28 and TRBJ2-1; D possibly corresponds to TRBD2 (6 bases). V lost 5 bases, J lost 3 bases, and 17 bases lay in between. The CDR3 sequence is 16 residues long. Germline V CDR1 and CDR2: MDHEN, SYDVKM. Here the CDR3 reads CASSQTSFRSYNEQFF. CDR3 nucleotide sequence: TGTGCCAGCAGTCAGACTAGTTTCCGAAGCTACAATGAGCAGTTCTTC.

The chain couples TRBV5-6 to TRBJ1-3, with 7 positions matching TRBD1. With 4 bases clipped from V and 4 bases from J, the junction kept 8 bases outside the gene matches. This CDR3 is built from 15 residues. Germline CDR1 SGHDT, CDR2 YYEEEE. CDR3 in DNA: TGTGCCAGCAGCGCGACCTCAGGGGGAGGAAACACCATATATTTT. This encodes CASSATSGGGNTIYF.

V is TRBV11-3 and J is TRBJ2-1; D gene unclear. The CDR3 sequence is 16 residues long. V lost 0 bases and J lost 1, with 10 bases in between. Germline V CDR1 and CDR2: SGHNT, YENEEA. The CDR3 region has the DNA TGTGCCAGCAGCTTAGATCCGGCTAGTTCCTACAATGAGCAGTTCTTC. Translated, it gives CASSLDPASSYNEQFF.

The genes are TRBV10-1 and TRBJ2-7; D may be TRBD2 (6 bases). The length of the CDR3 is 16 residues. With 4 bases removed from V and 7 bases from J, the gap between germline ends came to 23 bases. From germline, CDR1 is WNHNN and CDR2 SYGVQD (reference sequence). The CDR3 bases are TGCGCCAGCAGTGTTTCCCGGGGCGGGAATACGCGGGAGCAGTACTTC. It yields the protein CASSVSRGGNTREQYF.

CDR3 in amino acids: CATKGGSGNEQFF. CDR3 DNA sequence: TGTGCCACGAAGGGCGGGAGTGGAAATGAGCAGTTCTTC. This chain uses TRBV6-6 with TRBJ2-1, with TRBD2 matching over 7 bases. In germline, CDR1 is MNHNY, CDR2 SVGAGI (reference sequence). The ends lost 10 bases at V and 7 bases at J; junction bases unmatched: 10. This CDR3 has 13 residues.

The chain carries TRBV5-8 and TRBJ1-4, with D hard to call. Germline loops: CDR1 SGHTS, CDR2 YDEGEE. V lost 4 bases and J lost 3, with 13 bases in between. This CDR3 is built from 15 residues. For the CDR3, the DNA is TGTGCCAGCAGCCGAGGAAAAGCGGCTAATGAAAAACTGTTTTTT. Translating gives CASSRGKAANEKLFF.

This chain joins TRBV19 and TRBJ1-6, with TRBD1 matching 8 bases. The V gene end was trimmed by 3 bases and the J gene end by 10 bases; junction bases not matched to a gene: 8. This CDR3 is 15 amino acids long. Germline lookup yields CDR1 LNHDA and CDR2 SQIVND (reference sequence). The CDR3, as DNA: TGTGCCAGTAGTATTGAGGACAGGGTCCTCTCACCCCTCCACTTT. Translation: CASSIEDRVLSPLHF.

The gene calls are TRBV28 and TRBJ1-3; D remains unclear. CDR1 and CDR2 (germline): MDHEN, SYDVKM. The V end lost 3 bases, the J end lost 6 bases, and 15 bases lay between the germline ends. The CDR3 loop spans 15 amino acids. CDR3 nucleotide sequence: TGTGCCAGCAGTTTTGAGTCGCGGCCCGTAAACACCATATATTTT. Amino acid sequence: CASSFESRPVNTIYF.

V usage is TRBV18 and J usage is TRBJ2-3; 8 bases fit TRBD2. This CDR3 contains 15 residues. Per the germline V gene, CDR1 is KGHSH and CDR2 is LQKENI. The ends lost 6 bases at V and 1 base at J; junction bases unmatched: 6. The CDR3 is CASSPGGTRTDTQYF. Written as DNA, the CDR3 is TGTGCCAGCTCCCCGGGAGGGACACGCACAGATACGCAGTATTTT.